A single sample is the source of the 30 T cell receptor beta chains below, sequenced in a study of CD8+CD57+ T cells in acquired aplastic anemia. TCR beta VDJ and CDR3 profiling used genomic DNA as template. TCRdb passed the reads through MiXCR, listing each CDR3 protein once. Of approximately 45,000 distinct CDR3 sequences listed, approximately 72% were seen once; the top ten hold 34%. The sample consisted of sorted CD4+, CD8+, or CD8+CD57+ T cells (not recorded which) from PBMCs. The receptors stem from a human donor in good health, serving as a control.

This chain links TRBV19 with TRBJ1-3; a weak D match, TRBD1 (6 bases). CDR3 size: 14 residues. The V and J ends lost 7 bases and 2 bases respectively, with 12 bases between them. Germline CDR1 and CDR2: LNHDA and SQIVND (reference sequence). CDR3 residues: CASTTGQTGNTIYF. The CDR3 coding sequence is TGTGCCAGTACCACAGGACAGACTGGAAACACCATATATTTT.

This clonotype was observed a few times. The rearrangement uses TRBV10-2 and TRBJ1-1; 8 bases match TRBD1. CDR3 size: 16 residues. Germline CDR1 is WSHSY and CDR2 is SAAADI. With V trimmed by 7 bases and J by 0 bases, 10 bases remained unmatched. CDR3 nucleotides: TGCGCCAGCAACGCTCGGACAGGGACAATGAACACTGAAGCTTTCTTT. This codes for CASNARTGTMNTEAFF.

Written as DNA, the CDR3 is TGCAGCGTTGAAGGGGGACGGGTTGATGGCTACACCTTC. Residues: CSVEGGRVDGYTF. This chain joins TRBV29-1 and TRBJ1-2; D possibly corresponds to TRBD1 (5 bases). The V end lost 1 base, the J end lost 6 bases, and 12 bases lay between the germline ends. The CDR3 covers 13 residues. Germline V CDR1 and CDR2: SQVTM, ANQGSEA.

The CDR3 is CASSQRDTQYF. The CDR3 nucleotides are TGTGCCAGCTCCCAGCGGGATACGCAGTATTTT. This chain joins TRBV2 and TRBJ2-3; perhaps TRBD2 as D (5 bases). Germline values: CDR1 SNHLY, CDR2 FYNNEI. With 8 bases removed from V and 6 bases from J, the gap between germline ends came to 9 bases. The CDR3 runs 11 residues.

This clonotype was found many times. CDR3 nucleotide sequence: TGTGCCAGCAGTAGGCGGGAGCGGTACGAGCAGTACTTC. Translation: CASSRRERYEQYF. This chain links TRBV7-9 with TRBJ2-7, with 7 bases identical to TRBD2. This CDR3 comprises 13 residues. Trimming took 6 bases from V and 4 from J; bases not matched to a gene: 6. Germline V gene lookup returns CDR1 SEHNR and CDR2 FQNEAQ (reference sequence).

This clonotype was seen many times. The CDR3, as DNA: TGTGCCAGCAGCGCGACAGGGGCGGGGAACATTCAGTACTTC. This encodes CASSATGAGNIQYF. V and J are TRBV11-2 and TRBJ2-4, with 8 nucleotides matching TRBD1. J was trimmed by 7 bases and V by 5 bases; bases with no gene match: 7. Germline V gene data show CDR1 as SGHAT and CDR2 as FQNNGV. This CDR3 is built from 14 residues.

The genes are TRBV12-3 or TRBV12-4 and TRBJ1-1, with D perhaps matching TRBD1 (6 bases). The CDR3 length is 11 residues. V was clipped by 6 bases and J by 4 bases, with 6 bases between them. The CDR3: CASRTGTEAFF. In nucleotides, the CDR3 is TGTGCCAGCAGGACAGGCACTGAAGCTTTCTTT.

The CDR3 loop reads CASSTQDTGYEQYF. Here the CDR3 DNA reads TGCGCCAGCAGCACCCAGGACACAGGCTACGAGCAGTACTTC. The rearrangement joins TRBV5-1 to TRBJ2-7, with D tentatively TRBD1 (5 bases). V was shortened by 4 bases and J by 3 bases, with 14 bases between the two germline ends. There are 14 residues in the CDR3. The V gene's germline CDR1 is SGHRS and CDR2 YFSETQ. Using reference TRBV5-1 and TRBJ2-7 for the parts outside the CDR3, the full variable domain is KAGVTQTPRYLIKTRGQQVTLSCSPISGHRSVSWYQQTPGQGLQFLFEYFSETQRNKGNFPGRFSGRQFSNSRSEMNVSTLELGDSALYLCASSTQDTGYEQYFGPGTRLTVT.

J is TRBJ2-2 and V is TRBV7-8; D is undetermined. V was clipped by 5 bases and J by 0 bases, with 4 bases between them. CDR3 length equals 13 residues. Germline lookup yields CDR1 SGHVS and CDR2 FQNEAQ. The CDR3 coding sequence is TGTGCCAGCAGCCACTCGAACACCGGGGAGCTGTTTTTT. Translation gives CASSHSNTGELFF.

The genes are TRBV20-1 and TRBJ1-1; tentatively, D is TRBD1 (5 bases). The CDR3 covers 18 residues. Germline V gene lookup returns CDR1 DFQATT and CDR2 SNEGSKA (reference sequence). V shed 0 bases and J shed 1 base, with 21 bases lying between them. In nucleotides, the CDR3 is TGCAGTGCTAGAGATCGGGGGAGGGGCAGGGCGCGGAACACTGAAGCTTTCTTT. Translating gives CSARDRGRGRARNTEAFF.

A remark on this clonotype: The junction differs from germline at one of its ends, possibly a read error. The chain uses TRBV7-6 and TRBJ2-7, with D unresolved. CDR1 SGHVS and CDR2 FNYEAQ come from the germline V gene. The CDR3 extends over 13 amino acids. This chain's CDR3 is CASSQDAAYEQYF. CDR3 coding DNA: TGCGCCAGCAGCCAAGATGCAGCCTACGAGCAGTACTTC.

This clonotype was counted at least ten times. The chain recombines TRBV5-6 with TRBJ2-7, with 7 bases lining up with TRBD1. Germline CDR1 reads SGHDT; CDR2 reads YYEEEE. V gave up 0 bases and J gave up 3 bases; unmatched junction bases: 6. CDR3 size: 15 residues. The CDR3 region is CASSLGAAGGYEQYF. The CDR3 bases are TGTGCCAGCAGCTTGGGCGCAGCAGGGGGCTACGAGCAGTACTTC.

The chain is built from TRBV20-1 and TRBJ1-6; a possible D gene is TRBD1 (5 bases). CDR1 is DFQATT and CDR2 is SNEGSKA in the germline V gene (reference sequence). Trimming stripped 1 base from V and 19 bases from J, with 23 bases between. The CDR3 length is 14 residues. CDR3 region: CSARATGESSPPHF. The CDR3 DNA reads as TGCAGTGCTAGAGCCACGGGGGAGAGTTCACCCCCTCACTTT.

J is TRBJ2-7 and V is TRBV15; D is perhaps TRBD2 (6 bases). This CDR3 region has 19 residues. The germline gives CDR1 LNHNV, CDR2 YYDKDF (reference sequence). V lost 4 bases, J lost 6 bases, and 31 bases lay in between. CDR3 protein: CATSTREASLHNEQFEQYF. DNA for the CDR3: TGTGCCACCAGCACGAGGGAGGCTAGCCTCCACAATGAGCAGTTCGAGCAGTACTTC.

The V gene is TRBV2, the J gene TRBJ1-1, with 9 bases that match TRBD1. Trimming cost V 11 bases and J 8 bases; bases outside gene matches: 12. The CDR3 sequence is 13 residues long. Germline-derived CDR1 and CDR2 are SNHLY and FYNNEI. The CDR3, as DNA: TGTGCCGGGAGGGACAGGGCTTTTTCGGAAGCTTTCTTT. It yields the protein CAGRDRAFSEAFF.

This rearrangement joins TRBV10-2 to TRBJ2-7, with D uncertain. Germline CDR1 WSHSY, CDR2 SAAADI. The CDR3 loop spans 13 amino acids. Between the trimmed V and J ends, which lost 3 bases and 3 bases, there was a span of 9 bases. Here the CDR3 DNA reads TGCGCCAGCAGTGACAGCCACTTCTACGAGCAGTACTTC. Amino acid sequence: CASSDSHFYEQYF.

This rearrangement joins TRBV19 to TRBJ2-3; perhaps TRBD2 as D (6 bases). The CDR3 consists of 16 residues. V shed 6 bases and J shed 2 bases, with 18 bases lying between them. Per the germline V gene, CDR1 is LNHDA and CDR2 is SQIVND (reference sequence). CDR3 residues: CASSPSYGGYTDTQYF. DNA for the CDR3: TGTGCCAGTAGCCCCTCCTATGGAGGGTACACAGATACGCAGTATTTT.

This clonotype is labeled as medium-sized (0.01 to 0.1%). The chain recombines TRBV19 with TRBJ1-1; no firm D call. Trimming stripped 3 bases from V and 7 bases from J, with 9 bases between. In germline, CDR1 is LNHDA, CDR2 SQIVND (reference sequence). The CDR3 covers 12 residues. CDR3 coding DNA: TGTGCCAGTAGTATTGCTCTCCATGAAGCTTTCTTT. Translation gives CASSIALHEAFF.

The chain uses TRBV5-1 and TRBJ1-6, with D uncertain. Trimming cost V 0 bases and J 10 bases, with 14 bases left between them. The CDR3 is made up of 15 amino acids. Germline V gene sequence: CDR1 SGHRS, CDR2 YFSETQ. As DNA, the CDR3 is TGCGCCAGCAGCTTGGCCGAGGAGGGTACATCACCCCTCCACTTT. It specifies CASSLAEEGTSPLHF.

J is TRBJ1-3 and V is TRBV29-1, with D tentatively TRBD1 (6 bases). V dropped 7 bases and J dropped 4 bases, with 8 bases sitting between them. The CDR3 is made up of 11 amino acids. Germline values: CDR1 SQVTM, CDR2 ANQGSEA. This CDR3 reads CSGGQGNTIYF. CDR3 nucleotide sequence: TGCAGCGGAGGACAGGGAAACACCATATATTTT.

V is TRBV20-1 and J is TRBJ2-7, with 8 bases that match TRBD2. The CDR3 runs 16 residues. The germline gives CDR1 DFQATT, CDR2 SNEGSKA (reference sequence). The trim removed 0 bases at V and 5 bases at J, leaving 12 bases unmatched. The CDR3 reads CSARDLRAGGTDEQYF. The CDR3 DNA follows: TGCAGTGCTAGAGATCTGAGGGCGGGGGGCACAGACGAGCAGTACTTC.

J is TRBJ2-1 and V is TRBV19; TRBD2 agrees at 11 bases. Germline V gene data show CDR1 as LNHDA and CDR2 as SQIVND (reference sequence). V lost 9 bases and J lost 6; bases outside the gene matches: 10. The length of the CDR3 is 15 residues. The CDR3 loop is CASGGLAEGGNEQFF. The CDR3 nucleotides read TGTGCCAGCGGGGGACTAGCGGAGGGGGGCAATGAGCAGTTCTTC.

The chain uses TRBV20-1 and TRBJ1-2; D is possibly TRBD1 (6 bases). The germline gives CDR1 DFQATT, CDR2 SNEGSKA (reference sequence). The germline V and J ends were trimmed by 4 bases and 4 bases, with 25 bases remaining between them. There are 17 residues in the CDR3. DNA of the CDR3: TGCAGTGCTAAGGGGGACGGAGGAACAGGGTCATTCTATGGCTACACCTTC. This encodes CSAKGDGGTGSFYGYTF.

Ten or more counts support this clonotype. The V call is TRBV12-3 or TRBV12-4, the J call TRBJ1-1; 7 positions match TRBD1. The CDR3 is 16 amino acids. V was pared by 6 bases and J by 5 bases, with 15 bases of the junction left unmatched. The CDR3 DNA sequence: TGTGCCAGCAGACCGCGCTATGGACAGGAGAAGACTGAAGCTTTCTTT. It encodes CASRPRYGQEKTEAFF.

V is TRBV9 and J is TRBJ1-1; D is unresolved. The CDR3 is 13 amino acids. Germline V gene data show CDR1 as SGDLS and CDR2 as YYNGEE. Trimming left V 3 bases short and J 3 bases short, with 9 bases between. The CDR3 loop is CASSAYTDTEAFF. CDR3 DNA sequence: TGTGCCAGCAGCGCCTACACTGACACTGAAGCTTTCTTT.

The rearrangement links TRBV20-1 to TRBJ2-7; D may be TRBD1 (5 bases). The V end lost 3 bases, the J end lost 2 bases, and 11 bases lay between the germline ends. Germline CDR1 DFQATT, CDR2 SNEGSKA (reference sequence). The CDR3 extends over 13 amino acids. CDR3: CSASMDTTYEQYF. CDR3 nucleotides: TGCAGTGCTAGCATGGACACTACCTACGAGCAGTACTTC.

The rearrangement uses TRBV11-1 and TRBJ2-1; 8 nucleotides align to TRBD2. CDR3 size: 14 residues. With 2 bases clipped from V and 10 bases from J, the junction kept 7 bases outside the gene matches. CDR1 is SGHAT, CDR2 FQDESV, per germline (reference sequence). The CDR3 DNA sequence: TGTGCCAGCAGCTTACAGCGGGAGAAGGCGGAGCAGTTCTTC. Amino acid sequence: CASSLQREKAEQFF.

The V call is TRBV10-3, the J call TRBJ1-6, with D perhaps TRBD1 (6 bases). The V gene lost 8 bases and the J gene lost 10 bases, with 15 bases spanning the gap. The CDR3 has 13 residues. CDR1 and CDR2 from the germline V gene are ENHRY and SYGVKD. Written as DNA, the CDR3 is TGTGCCATCCACAGGGACGGGAAATCACCCCTCCACTTT. Protein: CAIHRDGKSPLHF.

CDR3 coding DNA: TGTGCCACCAGCAGAGATCGGGACACTGGCACAGATACGCAGTATTTT. Translating gives CATSRDRDTGTDTQYF. The rearrangement joins TRBV15 to TRBJ2-3; perhaps TRBD1 as D (6 bases). With 0 bases removed from V and 1 base from J, the gap between germline ends came to 11 bases. The CDR3 loop spans 16 amino acids. In germline, CDR1 is LNHNV, CDR2 YYDKDF (reference sequence).

The chain joins TRBV24-1 to TRBJ2-3; 8 bases are a match to TRBD1. The CDR3 is 16 amino acids. Losses at the gene ends were 3 bases for V and 5 bases for J; bases not matched to a gene: 9. From germline, CDR1 is KGHDR and CDR2 SFDVKD. The CDR3 DNA sequence: TGTGCCACCAGTGATGCCCAGGGCAGGGGGCGAGATACGCAGTATTTT. It yields the protein CATSDAQGRGRDTQYF.